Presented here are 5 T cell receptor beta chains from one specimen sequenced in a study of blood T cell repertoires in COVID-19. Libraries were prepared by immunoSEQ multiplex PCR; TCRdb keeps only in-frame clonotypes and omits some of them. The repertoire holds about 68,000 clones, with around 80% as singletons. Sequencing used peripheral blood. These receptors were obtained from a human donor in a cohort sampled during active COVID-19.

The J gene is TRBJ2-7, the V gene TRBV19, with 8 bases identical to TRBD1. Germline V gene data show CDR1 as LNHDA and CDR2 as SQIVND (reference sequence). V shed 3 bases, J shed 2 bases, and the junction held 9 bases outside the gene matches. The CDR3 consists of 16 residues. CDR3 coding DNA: TGTGCCAGTAGTATGAGGCAGGGGGCGAGGGCCTACGAGCAGTACTTC. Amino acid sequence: CASSMRQGARAYEQYF.

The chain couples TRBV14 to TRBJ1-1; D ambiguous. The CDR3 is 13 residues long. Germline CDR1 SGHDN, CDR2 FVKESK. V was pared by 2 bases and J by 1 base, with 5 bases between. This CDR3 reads CASSQQRNTEAFF. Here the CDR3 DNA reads TGTGCCAGCAGCCAACAGCGGAACACTGAAGCTTTCTTT.

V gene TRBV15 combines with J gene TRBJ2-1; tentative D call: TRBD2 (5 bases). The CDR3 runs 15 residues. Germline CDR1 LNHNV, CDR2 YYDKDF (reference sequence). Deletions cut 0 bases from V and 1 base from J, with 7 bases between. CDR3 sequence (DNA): TGTGCCACCAGCAGAGATCGGGGTTCCTACAATGAGCAGTTCTTC. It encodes CATSRDRGSYNEQFF.

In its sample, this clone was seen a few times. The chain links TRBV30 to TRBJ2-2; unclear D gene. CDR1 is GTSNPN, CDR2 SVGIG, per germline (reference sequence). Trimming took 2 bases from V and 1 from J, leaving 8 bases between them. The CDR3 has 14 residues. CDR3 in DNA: TGTGCCTGGAGTCGTTCCAGGAACACCGGGGAGCTGTTTTTT. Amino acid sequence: CAWSRSRNTGELFF.

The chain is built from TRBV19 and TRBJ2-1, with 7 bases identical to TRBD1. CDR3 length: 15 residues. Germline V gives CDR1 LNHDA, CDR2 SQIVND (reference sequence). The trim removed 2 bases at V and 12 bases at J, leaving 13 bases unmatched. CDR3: CASSIRQGGEGGQFF. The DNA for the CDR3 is TGTGCCAGTAGTATAAGGCAAGGGGGCGAAGGAGGGCAGTTCTTC.